This TCR beta chain is drawn from a study of cytomegalovirus exposure and HLA in healthy donors. CDR1 KGHSH and CDR2 LQKENI come from the germline V gene. V dropped 4 bases and J dropped 1 base, with 7 bases sitting between them. The CDR3 consists of 13 residues. PCR primers comprised 60 Vbeta and 13 Jbeta primers. The assay was immunoSEQ multiplex PCR, and TCRdb's table has in-frame clones only and misses some. The sample yields 95,000 to 130,000 clones, around a tenth seen once. Overall study findings and caveats: Upon later analysis, TCR association rates were observed to vary by HLA locus, being highest for DRB1 and lowest for HLA-C. About 90% or about 30% of the time was how often most TCR beta V segments were productive, according to an earlier analysis.

Turning to this clone: Its antigen is currently unknown.

Sequences were obtained from PBMCs. The origin of this receptor is a man aged 25 to 40 in good health and CMV-seronegative. The rearrangement links TRBV18 to TRBJ1-1, with unresolved D. The CDR3 coding sequence is TGTGCCAGCTCACGAGACAAGAACACTGAAGCTTTCTTT. This encodes CASSRDKNTEAFF.